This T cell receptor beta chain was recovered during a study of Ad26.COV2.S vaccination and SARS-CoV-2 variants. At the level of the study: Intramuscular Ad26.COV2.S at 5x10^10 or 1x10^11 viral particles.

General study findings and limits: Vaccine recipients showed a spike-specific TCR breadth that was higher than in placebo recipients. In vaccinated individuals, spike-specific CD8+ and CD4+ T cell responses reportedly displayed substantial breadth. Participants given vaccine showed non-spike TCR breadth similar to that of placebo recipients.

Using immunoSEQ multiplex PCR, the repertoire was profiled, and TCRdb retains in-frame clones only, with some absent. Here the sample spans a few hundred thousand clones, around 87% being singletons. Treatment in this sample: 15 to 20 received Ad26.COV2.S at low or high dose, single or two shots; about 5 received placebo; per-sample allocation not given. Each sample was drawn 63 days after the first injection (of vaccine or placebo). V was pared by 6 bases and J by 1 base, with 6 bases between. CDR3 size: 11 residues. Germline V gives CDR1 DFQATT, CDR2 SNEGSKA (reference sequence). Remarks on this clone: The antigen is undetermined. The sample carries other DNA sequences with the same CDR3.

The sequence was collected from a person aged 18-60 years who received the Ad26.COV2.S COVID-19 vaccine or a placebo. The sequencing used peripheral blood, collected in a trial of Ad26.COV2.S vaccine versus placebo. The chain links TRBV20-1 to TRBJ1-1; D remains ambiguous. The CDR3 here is CSARRNTEAFF. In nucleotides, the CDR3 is TGCAGTGCGCGCAGGAACACTGAAGCTTTCTTT.